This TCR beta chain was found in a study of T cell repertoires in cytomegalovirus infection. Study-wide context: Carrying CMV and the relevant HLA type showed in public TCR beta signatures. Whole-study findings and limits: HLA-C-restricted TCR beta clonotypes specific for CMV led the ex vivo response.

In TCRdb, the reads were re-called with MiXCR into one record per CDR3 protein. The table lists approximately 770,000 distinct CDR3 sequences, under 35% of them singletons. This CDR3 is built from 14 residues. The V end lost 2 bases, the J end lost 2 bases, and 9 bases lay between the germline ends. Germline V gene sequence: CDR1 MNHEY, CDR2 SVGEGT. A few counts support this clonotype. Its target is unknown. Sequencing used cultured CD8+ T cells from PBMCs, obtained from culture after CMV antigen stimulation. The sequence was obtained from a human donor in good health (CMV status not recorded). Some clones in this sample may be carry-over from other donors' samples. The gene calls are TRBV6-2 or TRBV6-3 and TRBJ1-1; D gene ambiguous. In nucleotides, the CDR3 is TGTGCCAGCAGTTACGCCAGCCTTAACACTGAAGCTTTCTTT. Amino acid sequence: CASSYASLNTEAFF.